This T cell receptor beta chain was profiled in a study of human T cells and chemical hapten exposure. As for the study in general: Diphenylcyclopropenone doses were given weekly to the scalps of patients across the roughly 23-week study. Affected patients, primarily female, had alopecia areata, totalis or universalis.

This clonotype was seen many times. TCRdb re-called the RACE reads through MiXCR, storing one row per CDR3 protein. Here the sample spans 74,000 or so distinct CDR3 sequences, about 10% being singletons. Time point of the sample: patch test 1, 2 weeks after DPC sensitization. Indicated treatment: therapeutic diphenylcyclopropenone sensitization with weekly scalp DPC. It was unfractionated whole blood from which total RNA was extracted. Trimming removed 3 bases from V and 8 bases from J; junction bases left unmatched: 5. This CDR3 region has 13 residues. Germline CDR1 and CDR2: SQVTM and ANQGSEA. The chain recombines TRBV29-1 with TRBJ1-3, with 9 bases that match TRBD1. The input for sequencing was whole blood, taken in connection with sensitization to the hapten diphenylcyclopropenone (DPC). The sequence was collected from a woman aged 55-70 years with alopecia areata. Some clones in this sample may be carry-over from other donors' samples. This chain's CDR3 is CSVEGQGADTIYF. DNA of the CDR3: TGCAGCGTTGAGGGACAGGGAGCGGACACCATATATTTT.